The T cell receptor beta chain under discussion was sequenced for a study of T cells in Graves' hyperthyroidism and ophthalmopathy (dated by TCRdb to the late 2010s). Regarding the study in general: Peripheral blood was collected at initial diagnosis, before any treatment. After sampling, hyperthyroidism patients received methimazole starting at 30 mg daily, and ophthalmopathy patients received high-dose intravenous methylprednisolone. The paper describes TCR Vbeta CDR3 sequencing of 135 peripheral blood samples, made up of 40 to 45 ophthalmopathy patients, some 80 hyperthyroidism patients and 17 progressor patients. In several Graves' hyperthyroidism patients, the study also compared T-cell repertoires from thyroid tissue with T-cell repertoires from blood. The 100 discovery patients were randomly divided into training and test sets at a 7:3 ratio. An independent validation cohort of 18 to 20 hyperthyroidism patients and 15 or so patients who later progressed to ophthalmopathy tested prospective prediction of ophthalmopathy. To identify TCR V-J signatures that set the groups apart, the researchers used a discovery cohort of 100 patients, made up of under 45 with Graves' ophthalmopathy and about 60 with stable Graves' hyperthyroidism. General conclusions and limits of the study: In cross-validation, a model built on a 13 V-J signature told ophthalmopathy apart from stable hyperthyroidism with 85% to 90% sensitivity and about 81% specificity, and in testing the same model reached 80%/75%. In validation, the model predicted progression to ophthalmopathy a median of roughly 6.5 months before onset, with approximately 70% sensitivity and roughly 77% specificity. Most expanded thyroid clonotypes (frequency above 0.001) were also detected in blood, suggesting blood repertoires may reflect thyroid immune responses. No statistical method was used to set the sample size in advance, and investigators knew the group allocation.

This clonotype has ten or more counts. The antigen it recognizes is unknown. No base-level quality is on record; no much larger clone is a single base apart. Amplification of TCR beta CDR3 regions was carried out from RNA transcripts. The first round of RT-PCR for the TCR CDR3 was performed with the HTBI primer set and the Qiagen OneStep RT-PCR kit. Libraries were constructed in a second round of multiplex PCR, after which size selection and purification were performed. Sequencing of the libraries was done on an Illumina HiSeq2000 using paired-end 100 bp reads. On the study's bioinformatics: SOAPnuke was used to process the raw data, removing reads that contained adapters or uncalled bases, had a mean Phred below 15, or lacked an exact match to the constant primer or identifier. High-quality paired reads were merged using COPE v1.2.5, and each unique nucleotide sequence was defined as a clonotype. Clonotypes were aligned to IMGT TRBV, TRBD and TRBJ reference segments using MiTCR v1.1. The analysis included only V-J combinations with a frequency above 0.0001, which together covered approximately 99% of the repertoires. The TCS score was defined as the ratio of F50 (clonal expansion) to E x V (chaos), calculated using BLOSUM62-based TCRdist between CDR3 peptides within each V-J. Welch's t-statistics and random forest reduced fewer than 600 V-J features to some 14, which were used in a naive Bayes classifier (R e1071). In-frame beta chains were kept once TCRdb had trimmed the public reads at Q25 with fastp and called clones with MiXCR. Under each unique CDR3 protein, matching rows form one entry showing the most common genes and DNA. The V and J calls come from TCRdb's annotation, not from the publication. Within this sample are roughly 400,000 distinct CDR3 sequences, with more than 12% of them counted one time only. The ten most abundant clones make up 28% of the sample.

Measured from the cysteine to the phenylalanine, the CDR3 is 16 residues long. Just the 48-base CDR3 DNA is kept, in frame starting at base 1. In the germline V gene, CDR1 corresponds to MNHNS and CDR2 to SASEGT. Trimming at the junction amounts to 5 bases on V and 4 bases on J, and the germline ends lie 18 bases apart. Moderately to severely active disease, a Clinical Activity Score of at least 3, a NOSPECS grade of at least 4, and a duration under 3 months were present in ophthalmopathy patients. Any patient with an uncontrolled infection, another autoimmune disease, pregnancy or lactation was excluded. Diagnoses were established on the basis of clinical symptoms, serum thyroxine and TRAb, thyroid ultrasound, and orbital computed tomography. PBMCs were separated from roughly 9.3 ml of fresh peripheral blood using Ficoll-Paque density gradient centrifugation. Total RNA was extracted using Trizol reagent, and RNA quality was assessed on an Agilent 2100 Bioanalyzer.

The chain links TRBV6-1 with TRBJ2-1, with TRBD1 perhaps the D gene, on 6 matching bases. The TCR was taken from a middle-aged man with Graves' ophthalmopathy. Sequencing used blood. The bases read TGTGCCAGCAGTCCATCCGGGACACAATATTACAATGAGCAGTTCTTC. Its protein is CASSPSGTQYYNEQFF.